The 16 T cell receptor beta chains listed next were all sequenced from one sample in a study of persistence of HIV-infected CD4 T cells. No antigen has been assigned to these receptors. The immunoSEQ assay was version 4, run in survey mode. The assay was immunoSEQ multiplex PCR, and TCRdb's table has in-frame clones only and misses some. The sample contains roughly 34,000 clones, roughly 87% of which appear only once. Stimulation used around 10 ug/mL lysate from CMV-infected fibroblasts. Memory cells lacking CD40L and CD69 with high CD45RO were sorted. The sequencing here drew on CD4+ T cells sorted from PBMCs after roughly 18-hour stimulation, taken from a patient who received antiretroviral therapy. Receptors were obtained from an adult woman with HIV who was CMV-seropositive.

V gene TRBV30 combines with J gene TRBJ2-4; no reliable D call. The CDR3 is 13 amino acids. Trimming cost V 0 bases and J 6 bases, with 9 bases left between them. Germline V CDR1 and CDR2: GTSNPN, SVGIG (reference sequence). CDR3 sequence reads: CAWSVRAGNIQYF. CDR3 in DNA: TGTGCCTGGAGTGTACGTGCCGGAAACATTCAGTACTTC.

Only one count was recorded for this clone. This chain links TRBV13 with TRBJ2-3; D not certain. This CDR3 is 11 amino acids long. V was trimmed by 3 bases and J by 6 bases, leaving 4 bases between them. CDR1 PRHDT and CDR2 FYEKMQ come from the germline V gene (reference sequence). CDR3 sequence reads: CASSFTDTQYF. The CDR3 DNA reads TGTGCCAGCAGCTTTACCGATACGCAGTATTTT.

The V and J genes are TRBV16 and TRBJ1-2, with unresolved D. The CDR3 contains 13 residues. Trimming pared 0 bases from V and 8 bases from J, leaving 10 bases between. The germline V gene has CDR1 KGHSY and CDR2 FQNENV. In DNA form, the CDR3 reads TGTGCCAGCAGCCAATCCGGATGGAGGGGCTACACCTTC. It encodes CASSQSGWRGYTF.

The chain is built from TRBV19 and TRBJ2-2, with D unresolved. This CDR3 comprises 15 residues. Trimming removed 6 bases from V and 0 bases from J, with 11 bases in between. Germline V gene sequence: CDR1 LNHDA, CDR2 SQIVND (reference sequence). The CDR3 sequence: CASRGRSANTGELFF. CDR3 nucleotide sequence: TGTGCCAGTAGAGGTCGCAGCGCGAACACCGGGGAGCTGTTTTTT.

The chain joins TRBV6-5 to TRBJ1-1; 9 nucleotides line up with TRBD1. The V gene end was trimmed by 5 bases and the J gene end by 3 bases; junction bases not matched to a gene: 4. CDR3 size: 14 residues. The germline V gene has CDR1 MNHEY and CDR2 SVGAGI. The CDR3 nucleotides are TGTGCCAGCAGTATAGACAGGGGGGACACTGAAGCTTTCTTT. Amino acids: CASSIDRGDTEAFF.

This clone was counted once. The chain has TRBV19 and TRBJ1-1, with D tentatively TRBD1 (6 bases). The CDR3 has 15 residues. V shed 8 bases and J shed 2 bases, with 18 bases lying between them. Germline V gives CDR1 LNHDA, CDR2 SQIVND (reference sequence). CDR3 region: CASWSQGSRNTEAFF. In nucleotides, the CDR3 is TGTGCCAGTTGGAGTCAGGGGAGTAGAAACACTGAAGCTTTCTTT.

This clone was seen just once. The chain links TRBV6-2 or TRBV6-3 to TRBJ1-2; D is unclear. V gave up 2 bases and J gave up 8 bases, with 15 bases separating them. The CDR3 sequence is 14 residues long. The germline V gene encodes CDR1 MNHEY and CDR2 SVGEGT. Written as DNA, the CDR3 is TGTGCCAGCAGTTACCAATTAGACCGGCGCGGCTACACCTTC. Amino acid sequence: CASSYQLDRRGYTF.

This clone was counted a single time. V usage is TRBV5-1 and J usage is TRBJ1-2; 10 nucleotides match TRBD1. The CDR3 is 15 amino acids. Germline CDR1 SGHRS, CDR2 YFSETQ. Trimming took 6 bases from V and 8 from J; bases not matched to a gene: 13. The CDR3 DNA is TGCGCCAGCACCGATTGGGACAGGGGTTTAGGAGGCTACACCTTC. Its protein product is CASTDWDRGLGGYTF.

The chain combines TRBV9 with TRBJ2-3, with 10 bases matching TRBD2. The V gene end was trimmed by 2 bases and the J gene end by 0 bases; junction bases not matched to a gene: 12. Per germline, CDR1 SGDLS and CDR2 YYNGEE. The CDR3 loop spans 19 amino acids. The CDR3 loop reads CASSVSGGSLRSSTDTQYF. In DNA, the CDR3 is TGTGCCAGCAGCGTTAGCGGGGGGTCACTCCGATCCAGCACAGATACGCAGTATTTT.

This chain joins TRBV18 and TRBJ1-4; D unresolved. There are 17 residues in the CDR3. V lost 3 bases and J lost 1, with 15 bases in between. Per the germline V gene, CDR1 is KGHSH and CDR2 is LQKENI. The CDR3 loop is CASSPKKTTVTNEKLFF. The DNA for the CDR3 is TGTGCCAGCTCACCGAAGAAAACAACCGTAACTAATGAAAAACTGTTTTTT. The full variable domain, rest sourced from reference TRBV18 and TRBJ1-4, is NAGVMQNPRHLVRRRGQEARLRCSPMKGHSHVYWYRQLPEEGLKFMVYLQKENIIDESGMPKERFSAEFPKEGPSILRIQQVVRGDSAAYFCASSPKKTTVTNEKLFFGSGTQLSVL.

The sample holds a few counts of this clone. The chain recombines TRBV28 with TRBJ2-7, with 7 positions matching TRBD2. The V gene's germline CDR1 is MDHEN and CDR2 SYDVKM. This CDR3 comprises 16 residues. V was pared by 6 bases and J by 3 bases, with 14 bases of the junction left unmatched. As DNA, the CDR3 is TGTGCCAGCAGACCCCACCGCGGGGGAAGGATCTACGAGCAGTACTTC. Protein product: CASRPHRGGRIYEQYF.

The chain recombines TRBV9 with TRBJ1-2, with a weak D call TRBD1 (6 bases). Trimming removed 0 bases at V and 4 bases at J, with 10 bases between. Germline CDR1 reads SGDLS; CDR2 reads YYNGEE. CDR3 length equals 14 residues. The CDR3 DNA is TGTGCCAGCAGCGTAGTGGGGGGCCCCTATGGCTACACCTTC. Amino acids: CASSVVGGPYGYTF.

The rearrangement joins TRBV5-1 to TRBJ2-5; 7 bases are shared with TRBD2. This CDR3 region has 15 residues. CDR1 SGHRS and CDR2 YFSETQ come from the germline V gene. After removal of 3 bases from V and 5 bases from J, the junction contained 10 bases not matched to a gene. Here the CDR3 reads CASSSSGLGGETQYF. CDR3 nucleotide sequence: TGCGCCAGCAGCTCATCAGGGTTGGGAGGGGAGACCCAGTACTTC.

The CDR3 sequence: CASSSPSSGNTIYF. The CDR3, as DNA: TGTGCCAGCAGTTCCCCCAGCTCTGGAAACACCATATATTTT. The chain recombines TRBV6-2 or TRBV6-3 with TRBJ1-3; the D is unclear. The CDR3 extends over 14 amino acids. Germline V gene data show CDR1 as MNHEY and CDR2 as SVGEGT. V lost 4 bases to trimming and J lost 0 bases, with 7 bases between them.

J is TRBJ2-5 and V is TRBV19, with 9 positions matching TRBD1. The CDR3 consists of 15 residues. After removal of 7 bases from V and 3 bases from J, the junction contained 9 bases not matched to a gene. Germline assignment: CDR1 LNHDA and CDR2 SQIVND (reference sequence). The CDR3 loop reads CASIGQGLGKETQYF. For the CDR3, the DNA is TGTGCCAGTATAGGACAGGGGTTAGGGAAAGAGACCCAGTACTTC. The whole variable domain, remainder taken from reference TRBV19 and TRBJ2-5, is DGGITQSPKYLFRKEGQNVTLSCEQNLNHDAMYWYRQDPGQGLRLIYYSQIVNDFQKGDIAEGYSVSREKKESFPLTVTSAQKNPTAFYLCASIGQGLGKETQYFGPGTRLLVL.

The gene calls are TRBV19 and TRBJ2-3, with no clear D. The CDR3 has 12 amino acids. V was cut by 5 bases and J by 5 bases, with 8 bases left in between. Per germline, CDR1 LNHDA and CDR2 SQIVND (reference sequence). CDR3 bases: TGTGCCAGTAGTTCCAGTGGAGATACGCAGTATTTT. Translating gives CASSSSGDTQYF.